These 11 T cell receptor beta chains were all obtained from the same sample, sequenced in a study of T cells in Graves' hyperthyroidism and ophthalmopathy. Amplified TCR beta CDR3 regions derived from RNA transcripts. An initial round of RT-PCR targeting the TCR CDR3 relied on the HTBI primer set. TCRdb called the multiplex PCR reads again in MiXCR, with one record for every CDR3 protein. The table lists 300,000 to 350,000 distinct CDR3 sequences, about a sixth of them singletons, with 15% to 19% in the top ten. The sequencing sample was made of blood. These receptors all stem from a woman in her thirties or forties with Graves' ophthalmopathy.

The table lists this clonotype with many counts. The rearrangement links TRBV5-1 to TRBJ2-4; D is perhaps TRBD1 (6 bases). The germline V gene has CDR1 SGHRS and CDR2 YFSETQ. With 1 base removed from V and 7 bases from J, the gap between germline ends came to 9 bases. This CDR3 is built from 13 residues. The chain's CDR3 is CASSLNRENIQYF. The CDR3 bases are TGCGCCAGCAGCTTGAACAGGGAGAACATTCAGTACTTC.

This clonotype was seen a few times. The chain links TRBV30 to TRBJ2-2; possibly TRBD2 for D (6 bases). Germline CDR1 and CDR2: GTSNPN and SVGIG (reference sequence). The CDR3 runs to 16 residues. Trimming cost V 0 bases and J 5 bases, with 16 bases left between them. The DNA for the CDR3 is TGTGCCTGGAGTGTACCCTGGCGGGGTGAGACCGGGGAGCTGTTTTTT. Protein: CAWSVPWRGETGELFF.

Ten or more counts support this clonotype. The rearrangement links TRBV4-1 to TRBJ2-2, with TRBD1 matching over 7 bases. V shed 3 bases and J 0 bases; nucleotides not matched to a gene: 4. Germline CDR1 and CDR2: MGHRA and YSYEKL. This CDR3 region has 16 residues. The CDR3 region is CASSHGGQSNTGELFF. Here the CDR3 DNA reads TGCGCCAGCAGCCATGGGGGACAGTCGAACACCGGGGAGCTGTTTTTT.

In its sample, this clonotype was seen a few times. The genes are TRBV6-1 and TRBJ1-1; D is uncertain. The CDR3 consists of 14 residues. V shed 4 bases and J shed 5 bases, with 14 bases lying between them. The germline V gene encodes CDR1 MNHNS and CDR2 SASEGT. The CDR3 region is CASSVREGGTEAFF. The CDR3 DNA sequence: TGTGCCAGCAGTGTTAGGGAGGGTGGGACTGAAGCTTTCTTT.

In its sample, this clonotype was seen many times. The chain links TRBV6-1 to TRBJ1-5; D is possibly TRBD1 (6 bases). There are 14 residues in the CDR3. In germline, CDR1 is MNHNS, CDR2 SASEGT. V was pared by 6 bases and J by 5 bases, with 14 bases between. The CDR3 is CASSRGFGDQPQHF. The CDR3 DNA sequence: TGTGCCAGCAGCAGGGGATTTGGGGATCAGCCCCAGCATTTT.

This clonotype was recorded many times. This chain joins TRBV5-1 and TRBJ2-7; TRBD1 matches at 10 bases. The V gene end was trimmed by 4 bases and the J gene end by 2 bases; junction bases not matched to a gene: 6. CDR1 and CDR2 from the germline V gene are SGHRS and YFSETQ. The CDR3 is 15 residues long. The DNA of the CDR3 is TGCGCCAGCAGCGCTCCCGGGACAGGGGCCTACGAGCAGTACTTC. Its translation: CASSAPGTGAYEQYF. Full variable domain (rest looked up from reference TRBV5-1 and TRBJ2-7): KAGVTQTPRYLIKTRGQQVTLSCSPISGHRSVSWYQQTPGQGLQFLFEYFSETQRNKGNFPGRFSGRQFSNSRSEMNVSTLELGDSALYLCASSAPGTGAYEQYFGPGTRLTVT.

This clonotype occurred many times. J is TRBJ1-1 and V is TRBV5-1; D is unresolved. The CDR3 spans 14 residues. Per the germline V gene, CDR1 is SGHRS and CDR2 is YFSETQ. The V gene lost 0 bases and the J gene lost 10 bases, with 16 bases spanning the gap. The chain's CDR3 is CASSLDRASLGAFF. The CDR3 DNA is TGCGCCAGCAGCTTGGACCGAGCCAGCCTGGGAGCTTTCTTT.

This clonotype was seen repeatedly, ten times or more. J is TRBJ1-3 and V is TRBV12-3 or TRBV12-4; no clear D. V was trimmed by 5 bases and J by 2 bases, leaving 13 bases between them. The CDR3 consists of 15 residues. CDR3 DNA: TGTGCCAGCAGTGAACTGCCTACCCCTGGAAACACCATATATTTT. Its protein is CASSELPTPGNTIYF.

There are many counts of this clonotype. The chain carries TRBV28 and TRBJ2-7; TRBD1 aligns across 7 bases. Germline loops: CDR1 MDHEN, CDR2 SYDVKM. V trimming: 8 bases; J trimming: 6 bases; junction bases outside the gene matches: 7. The CDR3 is 12 amino acids. The CDR3 is CASSNNRGEQYF. The CDR3 DNA reads as TGTGCCAGCTCCAATAACAGGGGCGAGCAGTACTTC.

This clonotype was seen repeatedly, ten times or more. The V call is TRBV12-3 or TRBV12-4, the J call TRBJ2-5, with 7 bases identical to TRBD1. V shed 5 bases, J shed 5 bases, and the junction held 8 bases outside the gene matches. CDR3 size: 14 residues. The CDR3 bases are TGTGCCAGCAGTCAAGCGACAGGGTCGGAGACCCAGTACTTC. This codes for CASSQATGSETQYF.

This clonotype was seen repeatedly, ten times or more. V gene TRBV28 combines with J gene TRBJ2-4; a possible D gene is TRBD1 (5 bases). Per the germline V gene, CDR1 is MDHEN and CDR2 is SYDVKM. Trimming removed 2 bases at V and 5 bases at J, with 19 bases between. The CDR3 consists of 17 residues. The CDR3 protein is CASSLRGQQLLQNIQYF. The CDR3 region has the DNA TGTGCCAGCAGTTTAAGGGGCCAACAGCTACTCCAAAACATTCAGTACTTC.